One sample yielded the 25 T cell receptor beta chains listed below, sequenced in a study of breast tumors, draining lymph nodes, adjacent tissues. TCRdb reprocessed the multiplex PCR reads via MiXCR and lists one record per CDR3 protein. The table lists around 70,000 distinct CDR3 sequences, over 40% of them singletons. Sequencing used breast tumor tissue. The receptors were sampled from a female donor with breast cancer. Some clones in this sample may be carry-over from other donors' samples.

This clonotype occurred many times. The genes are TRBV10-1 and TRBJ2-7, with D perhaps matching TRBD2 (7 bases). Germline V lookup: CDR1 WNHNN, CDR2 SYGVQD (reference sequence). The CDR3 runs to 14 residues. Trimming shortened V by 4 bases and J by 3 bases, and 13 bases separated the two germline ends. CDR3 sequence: CASSVEGGVYEQYF. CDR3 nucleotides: TGCGCCAGCAGTGTTGAGGGGGGGGTCTACGAGCAGTACTTC.

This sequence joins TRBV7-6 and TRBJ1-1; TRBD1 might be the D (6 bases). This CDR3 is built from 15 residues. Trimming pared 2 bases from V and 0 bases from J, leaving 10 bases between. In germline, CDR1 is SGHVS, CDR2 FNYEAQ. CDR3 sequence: CASSLMRGMNTEAFF. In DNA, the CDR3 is TGTGCCAGCAGCTTAATGAGGGGGATGAACACTGAAGCTTTCTTT.

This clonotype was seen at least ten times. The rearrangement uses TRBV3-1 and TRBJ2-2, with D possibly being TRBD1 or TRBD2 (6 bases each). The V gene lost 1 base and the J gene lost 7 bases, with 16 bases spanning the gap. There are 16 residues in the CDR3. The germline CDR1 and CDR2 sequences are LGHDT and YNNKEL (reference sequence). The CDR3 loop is CASSQVWGAFGGELFF. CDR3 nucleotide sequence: TGTGCCAGCAGCCAAGTTTGGGGGGCGTTTGGCGGGGAGCTGTTTTTT.

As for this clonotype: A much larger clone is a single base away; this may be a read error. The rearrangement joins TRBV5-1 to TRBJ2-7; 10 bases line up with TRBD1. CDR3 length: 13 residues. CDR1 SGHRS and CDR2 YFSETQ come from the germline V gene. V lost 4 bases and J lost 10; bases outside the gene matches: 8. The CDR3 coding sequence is TGCGCCAGCAGCGACAGGGGGCCGCGGGACCAGTACTTC. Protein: CASSDRGPRDQYF.

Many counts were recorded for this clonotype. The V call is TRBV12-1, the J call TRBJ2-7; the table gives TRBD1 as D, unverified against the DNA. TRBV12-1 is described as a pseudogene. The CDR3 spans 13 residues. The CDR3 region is CASSFGVRQGTYF. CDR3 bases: TGTGCCAGCAGCTTTGGGGTTAGGCAGGGTACGTACTTC.

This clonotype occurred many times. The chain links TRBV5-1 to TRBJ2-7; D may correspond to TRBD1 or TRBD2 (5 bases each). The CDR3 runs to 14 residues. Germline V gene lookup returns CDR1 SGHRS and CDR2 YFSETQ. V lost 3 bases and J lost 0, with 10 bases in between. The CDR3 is CASSSSGSSYEQYF. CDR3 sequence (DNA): TGCGCCAGCAGCTCCTCAGGGAGCTCCTACGAGCAGTACTTC.

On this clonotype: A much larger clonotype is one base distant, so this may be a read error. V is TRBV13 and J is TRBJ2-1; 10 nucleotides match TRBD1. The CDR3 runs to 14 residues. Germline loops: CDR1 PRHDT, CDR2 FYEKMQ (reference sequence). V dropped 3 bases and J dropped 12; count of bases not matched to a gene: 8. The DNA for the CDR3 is TGTGCCAGCAGCTTCCGGGGACAGGGGCTGGTGCAGTTCTTC. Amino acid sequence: CASSFRGQGLVQFF.

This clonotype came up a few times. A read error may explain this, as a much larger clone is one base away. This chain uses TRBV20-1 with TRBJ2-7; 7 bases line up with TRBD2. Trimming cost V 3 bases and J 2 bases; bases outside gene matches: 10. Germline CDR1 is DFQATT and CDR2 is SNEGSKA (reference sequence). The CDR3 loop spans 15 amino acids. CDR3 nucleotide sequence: TGCAGTGCTAGTAACCGGCGGGGGATTCCCTACGAGCAGTACTTC. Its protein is CSASNRRGIPYEQYF.

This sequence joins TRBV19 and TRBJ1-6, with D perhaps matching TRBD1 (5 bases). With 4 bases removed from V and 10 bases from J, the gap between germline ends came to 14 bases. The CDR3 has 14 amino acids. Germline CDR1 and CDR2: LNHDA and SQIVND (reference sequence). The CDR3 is CASSRVGERSPLHF. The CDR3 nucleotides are TGTGCCAGTAGTAGGGTGGGGGAACGATCACCCCTCCACTTT.

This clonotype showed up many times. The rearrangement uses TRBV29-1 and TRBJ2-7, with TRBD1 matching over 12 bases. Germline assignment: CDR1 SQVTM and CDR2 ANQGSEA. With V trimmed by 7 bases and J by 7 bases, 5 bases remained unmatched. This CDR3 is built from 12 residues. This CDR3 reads CSAWDRGQEQYF. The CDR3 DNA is TGCAGCGCTTGGGACAGGGGGCAGGAGCAGTACTTC.

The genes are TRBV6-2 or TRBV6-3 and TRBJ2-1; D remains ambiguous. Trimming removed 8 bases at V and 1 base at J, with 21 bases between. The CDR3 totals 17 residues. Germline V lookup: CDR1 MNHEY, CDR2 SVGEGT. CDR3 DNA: TGTGCCAGCTGTCCCGGGCCAGGAATGGGTTCCTACAATGAGCAGTTCTTC. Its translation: CASCPGPGMGSYNEQFF.

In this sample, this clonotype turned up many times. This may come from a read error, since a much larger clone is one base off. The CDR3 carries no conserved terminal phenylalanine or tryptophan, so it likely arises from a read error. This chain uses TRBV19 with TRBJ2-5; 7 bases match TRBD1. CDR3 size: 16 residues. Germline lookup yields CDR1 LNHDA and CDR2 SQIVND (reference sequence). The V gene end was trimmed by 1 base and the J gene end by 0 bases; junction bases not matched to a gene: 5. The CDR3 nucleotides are TGTGCCAGTAGTATAGGCAGGGGGAACTACCAAGAGACCCAGTACTCC. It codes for CASSIGRGNYQETQYS.

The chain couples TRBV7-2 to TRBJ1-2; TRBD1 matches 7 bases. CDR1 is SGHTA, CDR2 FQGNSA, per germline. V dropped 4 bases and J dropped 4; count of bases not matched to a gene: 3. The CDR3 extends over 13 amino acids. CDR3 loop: CASSSQGTYGYTF. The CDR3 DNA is TGTGCCAGCAGCTCACAGGGGACCTATGGCTACACCTTC.

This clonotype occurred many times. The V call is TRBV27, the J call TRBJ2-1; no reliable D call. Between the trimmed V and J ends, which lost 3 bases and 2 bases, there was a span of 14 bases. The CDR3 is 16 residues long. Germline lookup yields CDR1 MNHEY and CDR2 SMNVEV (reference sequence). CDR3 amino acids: CASSFSMTRAYNEQFF. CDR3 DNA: TGTGCCAGCAGTTTCTCAATGACTCGAGCCTACAATGAGCAGTTCTTC.

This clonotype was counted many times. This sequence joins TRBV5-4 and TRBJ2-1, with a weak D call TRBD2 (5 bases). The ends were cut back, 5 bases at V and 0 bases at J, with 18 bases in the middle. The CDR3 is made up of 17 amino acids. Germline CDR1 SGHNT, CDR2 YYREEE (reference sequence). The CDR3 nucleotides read TGTGCCAGCAGGCATTCCTTGGAGCGGAGCTCCTACAATGAGCAGTTCTTC. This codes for CASRHSLERSSYNEQFF.

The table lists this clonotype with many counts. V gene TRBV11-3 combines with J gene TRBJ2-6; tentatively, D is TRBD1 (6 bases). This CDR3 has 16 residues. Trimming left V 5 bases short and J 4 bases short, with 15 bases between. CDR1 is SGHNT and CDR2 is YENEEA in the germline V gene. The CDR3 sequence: CASSRRTVLGANVLTF. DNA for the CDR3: TGTGCCAGCAGCCGGCGGACAGTTTTGGGGGCCAACGTCCTGACTTTC.

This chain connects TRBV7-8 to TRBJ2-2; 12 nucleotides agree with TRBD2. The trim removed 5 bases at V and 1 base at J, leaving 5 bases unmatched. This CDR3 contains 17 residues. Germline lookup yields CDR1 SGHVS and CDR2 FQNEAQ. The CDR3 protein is CASSEGLAGWNTGELFF. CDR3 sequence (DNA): TGTGCCAGCAGCGAAGGACTAGCGGGATGGAACACCGGGGAGCTGTTTTTT.

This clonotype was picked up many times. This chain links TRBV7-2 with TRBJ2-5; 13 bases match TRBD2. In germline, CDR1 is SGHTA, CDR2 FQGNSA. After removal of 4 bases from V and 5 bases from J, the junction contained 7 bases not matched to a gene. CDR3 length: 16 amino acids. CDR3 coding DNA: TGTGCCAGCAGCTCGCGACTAGCGGGGGGTGGGGAGACCCAGTACTTC. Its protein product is CASSSRLAGGGETQYF.

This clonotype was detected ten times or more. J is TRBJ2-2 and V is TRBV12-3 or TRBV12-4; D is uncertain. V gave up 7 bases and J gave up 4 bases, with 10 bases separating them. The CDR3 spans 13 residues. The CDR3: CASKELRTGELFF. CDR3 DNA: TGTGCCAGCAAGGAACTTCGCACCGGGGAGCTGTTTTTT.

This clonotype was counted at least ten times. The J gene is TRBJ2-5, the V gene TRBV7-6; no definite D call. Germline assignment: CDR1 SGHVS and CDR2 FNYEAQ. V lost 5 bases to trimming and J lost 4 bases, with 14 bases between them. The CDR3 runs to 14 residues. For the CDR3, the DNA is TGTGCCAGCAGCGCCGGACCGGAAAGAGAGACCCAGTACTTC. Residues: CASSAGPERETQYF.

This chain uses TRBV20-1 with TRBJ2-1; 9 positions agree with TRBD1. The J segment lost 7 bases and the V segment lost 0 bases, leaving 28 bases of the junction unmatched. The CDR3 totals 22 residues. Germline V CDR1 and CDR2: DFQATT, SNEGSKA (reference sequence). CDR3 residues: CSARDRTGESRGISEQRNEQFF. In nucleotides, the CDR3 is TGCAGTGCTAGAGATAGGACAGGGGAATCCCGGGGTATTTCGGAACAGAGAAATGAGCAGTTCTTC.

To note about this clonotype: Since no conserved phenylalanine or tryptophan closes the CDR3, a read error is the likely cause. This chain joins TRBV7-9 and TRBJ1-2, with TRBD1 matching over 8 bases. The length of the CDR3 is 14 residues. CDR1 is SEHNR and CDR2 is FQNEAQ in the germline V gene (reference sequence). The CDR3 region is CAGSPSDRGYGYTL. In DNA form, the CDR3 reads TGTGCCGGCAGCCCTTCCGACAGGGGATATGGCTACACCCTC.

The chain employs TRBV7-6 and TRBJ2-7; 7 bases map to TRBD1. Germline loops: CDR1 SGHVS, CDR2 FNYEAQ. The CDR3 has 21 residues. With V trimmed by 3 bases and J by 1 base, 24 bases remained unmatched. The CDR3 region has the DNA TGTGCCAGCAGCTTTTATTCGGACAGGCTCTACAATGAGACTACGTCCTACGAGCAGTACTTC. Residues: CASSFYSDRLYNETTSYEQYF.

The CDR3 DNA is TGCAGTACTGTAGCGGGACAGGGGAGCACAGATACGCAGTATTTT. Amino acid sequence: CSTVAGQGSTDTQYF. The rearrangement links TRBV20-1 to TRBJ2-3, with TRBD1 identical over 10 bases. CDR3 length equals 15 residues. CDR1 and CDR2 (germline): DFQATT, SNEGSKA (reference sequence). The V gene end was trimmed by 8 bases and the J gene end by 0 bases; junction bases not matched to a gene: 8.

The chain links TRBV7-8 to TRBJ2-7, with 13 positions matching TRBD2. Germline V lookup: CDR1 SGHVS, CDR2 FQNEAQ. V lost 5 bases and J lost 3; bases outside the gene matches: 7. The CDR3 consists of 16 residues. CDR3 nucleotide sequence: TGTGCCAGCAGCGAAGGACTAGCGGGAGCCGTCTACGAGCAGTACTTC. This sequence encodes CASSEGLAGAVYEQYF.